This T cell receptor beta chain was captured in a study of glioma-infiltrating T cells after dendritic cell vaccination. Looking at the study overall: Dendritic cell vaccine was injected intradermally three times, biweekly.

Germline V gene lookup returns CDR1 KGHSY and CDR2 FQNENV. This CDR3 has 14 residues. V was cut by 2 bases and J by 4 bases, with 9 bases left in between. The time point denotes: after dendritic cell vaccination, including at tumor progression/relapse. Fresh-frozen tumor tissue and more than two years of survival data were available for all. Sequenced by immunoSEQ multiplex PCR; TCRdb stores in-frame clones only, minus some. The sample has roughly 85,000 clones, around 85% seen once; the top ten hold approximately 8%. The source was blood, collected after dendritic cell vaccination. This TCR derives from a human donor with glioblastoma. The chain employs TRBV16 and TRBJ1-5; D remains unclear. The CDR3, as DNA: TGTGCCAGCAGCCAAGTTCGGGAAAATCAGCCCCAGCATTTT. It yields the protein CASSQVRENQPQHF.